The next 8 T cell receptor beta chains were all read from a single sample in a study of vaccination effects on CD4 cells after COVID-19. Their antigen targets remain unknown. Peptide-pool stimulation followed by sequencing identified expanded antigen-specific CD4+ clonotypes in the ViraFEST assay. The authors isolated CD4+ T cells after around 9 days of culture. The person had PCR-confirmed SARS-CoV-2 infection between March and December 2020. Clones were sequenced by immunoSEQ multiplex PCR, and TCRdb holds only the in-frame ones, with some missing. The sample holds more than 35,000 clones; 65% to 70% are singletons and the top ten take under 40%. The sample consisted of CD4+ T cells from PBMCs cultured with a peptide pool, taken before COVID-19 vaccination. Every receptor here comes from a human donor who had a prior SARS-CoV-2 infection.

The chain combines TRBV9 with TRBJ2-2, with 8 bases fitting TRBD1. J lost 5 bases, V lost 7 bases, and 7 bases had no gene match. The germline gives CDR1 SGDLS, CDR2 YYNGEE. The CDR3 spans 14 residues. For the CDR3, the DNA is TGTGCCAGCCCCGGACAGGGTTTTACCGGGGAGCTGTTTTTT. Translated: CASPGQGFTGELFF.

The chain is built from TRBV5-1 and TRBJ1-2; unclear D gene. The CDR3 extends over 13 amino acids. Germline V gene lookup returns CDR1 SGHRS and CDR2 YFSETQ. With 1 base removed from V and 8 bases from J, the gap between germline ends came to 12 bases. CDR3 amino acids: CASSLSARAGYTF. The CDR3, as DNA: TGCGCCAGCAGCTTGAGCGCCCGGGCCGGCTACACCTTC.

This chain links TRBV3-1 (or the pseudogene TRBV3-2) with TRBJ2-7; D perhaps matches TRBD2 (5 bases). V was pared by 1 base and J by 5 bases, with 12 bases between. The CDR3 runs 14 residues. The germline V gene has CDR1 LGHDT and CDR2 YNNKEL (reference sequence). The CDR3, as DNA: TGTGCCAGCAGCCAAGTATCCGGGGTCCACGAGCAGTACTTC. Its translation: CASSQVSGVHEQYF.

The CDR3: CASSEPQGYEQYF. The CDR3 DNA reads TGTGCCAGCAGTGAGCCCCAGGGCTACGAGCAGTACTTC. The V and J genes are TRBV25-1 and TRBJ2-7; TRBD1 might be the D (5 bases). This CDR3 region has 13 residues. Per the germline V gene, CDR1 is MGHDK and CDR2 is SYGVNS. Trimming shortened V by 3 bases and J by 3 bases, and 9 bases separated the two germline ends.

The rearrangement links TRBV5-4 to TRBJ1-3; D not resolved. Trimming shortened V by 0 bases and J by 1 base, and 5 bases separated the two germline ends. The germline V gene encodes CDR1 SGHNT and CDR2 YYREEE (reference sequence). CDR3 size: 14 residues. For the CDR3, the DNA is TGTGCCAGCAGCTTGGGGGAATCTGGAAACACCATATATTTT. Translated, it gives CASSLGESGNTIYF.

The V call is TRBV5-6, the J call TRBJ2-3; 11 bases match TRBD2. The length of the CDR3 is 15 residues. Trimming took 7 bases from V and 2 from J; bases not matched to a gene: 6. In germline, CDR1 is SGHDT, CDR2 YYEEEE. The CDR3 region is CASGRLAGSTDTQYF. The DNA for the CDR3 is TGTGCCAGCGGCAGACTAGCGGGGTCCACAGATACGCAGTATTTT.

This chain connects TRBV7-9 to TRBJ2-2; 10 nucleotides match TRBD2. Trimming took 5 bases from V and 7 from J; bases not matched to a gene: 13. CDR1 is SEHNR and CDR2 is FQNEAQ in the germline V gene (reference sequence). The CDR3 sequence is 17 residues long. CDR3 protein: CASSPPSGGAKNGELFF. In DNA, the CDR3 is TGTGCCAGCAGCCCCCCCAGCGGGGGGGCAAAAAACGGGGAGCTGTTTTTT.

The chain combines TRBV7-2 with TRBJ2-1; 14 bases fit TRBD2. CDR1 SGHTA and CDR2 FQGNSA come from the germline V gene. V lost 5 bases to trimming and J lost 10 bases; unmatched junction nucleotides: 7. The CDR3 spans 15 residues. CDR3 DNA: TGTGCCAGCAGCACGAGGACTAGCGGGGGGAGAGAGCAGTTCTTC. It translates to CASSTRTSGGREQFF.